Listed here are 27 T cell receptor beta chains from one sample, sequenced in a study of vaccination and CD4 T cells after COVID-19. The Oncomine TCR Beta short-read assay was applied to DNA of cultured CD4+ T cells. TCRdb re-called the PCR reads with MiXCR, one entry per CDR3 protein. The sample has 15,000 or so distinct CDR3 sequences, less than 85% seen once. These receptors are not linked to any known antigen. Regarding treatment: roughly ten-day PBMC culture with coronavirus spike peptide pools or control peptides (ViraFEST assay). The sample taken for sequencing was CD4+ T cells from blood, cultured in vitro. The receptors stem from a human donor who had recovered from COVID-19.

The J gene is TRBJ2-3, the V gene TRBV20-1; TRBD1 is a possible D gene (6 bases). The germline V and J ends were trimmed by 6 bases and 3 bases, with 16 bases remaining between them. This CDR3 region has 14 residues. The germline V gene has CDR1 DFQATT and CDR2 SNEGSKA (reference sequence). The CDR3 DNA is TGCAGTGCAAAGGACAGCTTCAGGACAGATACGCAGTATTTT. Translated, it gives CSAKDSFRTDTQYF.

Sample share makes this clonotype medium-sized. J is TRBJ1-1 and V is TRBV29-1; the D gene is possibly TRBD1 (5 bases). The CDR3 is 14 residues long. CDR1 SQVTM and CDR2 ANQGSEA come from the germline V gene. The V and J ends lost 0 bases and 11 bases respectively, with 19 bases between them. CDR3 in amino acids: CSVEDRAEGRGAFF. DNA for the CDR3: TGCAGCGTTGAAGATCGGGCCGAGGGTAGGGGCGCTTTCTTT.

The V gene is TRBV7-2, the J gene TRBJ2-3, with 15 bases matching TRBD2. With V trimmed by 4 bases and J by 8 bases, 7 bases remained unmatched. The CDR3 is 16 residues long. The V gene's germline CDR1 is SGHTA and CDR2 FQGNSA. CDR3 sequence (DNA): TGTGCCAGCAGCTCCCGGACTAGCGGGAGGGCAGGTACGCAGTATTTT. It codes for CASSSRTSGRAGTQYF.

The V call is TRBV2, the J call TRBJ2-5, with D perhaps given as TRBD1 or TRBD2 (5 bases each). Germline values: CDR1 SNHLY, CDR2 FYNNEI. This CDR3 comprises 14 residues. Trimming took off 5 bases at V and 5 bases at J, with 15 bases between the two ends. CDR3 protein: CASSSGDRDETQYF. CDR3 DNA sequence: TGTGCCAGCAGTTCCGGAGATAGGGACGAGACCCAGTACTTC.

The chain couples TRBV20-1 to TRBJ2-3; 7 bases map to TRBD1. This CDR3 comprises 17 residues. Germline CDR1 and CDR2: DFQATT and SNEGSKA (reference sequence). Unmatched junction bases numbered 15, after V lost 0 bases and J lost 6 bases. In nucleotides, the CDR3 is TGCAGTGCTAGAGACGATGGACAGGTCTGGATGATGGATACGCAGTATTTT. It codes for CSARDDGQVWMMDTQYF.

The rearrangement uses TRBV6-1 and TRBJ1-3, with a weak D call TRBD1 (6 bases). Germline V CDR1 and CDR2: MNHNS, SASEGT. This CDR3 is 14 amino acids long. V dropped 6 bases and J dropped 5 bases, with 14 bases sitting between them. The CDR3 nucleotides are TGTGCCAGCAGGTCCACGGGGGCTAGAAACACCATATATTTT. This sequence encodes CASRSTGARNTIYF.

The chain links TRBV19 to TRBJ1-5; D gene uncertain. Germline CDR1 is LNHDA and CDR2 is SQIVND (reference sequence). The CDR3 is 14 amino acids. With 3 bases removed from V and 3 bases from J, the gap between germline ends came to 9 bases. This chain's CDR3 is CASSIQVTNQPQHF. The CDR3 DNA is TGTGCCAGTAGTATTCAGGTGACCAATCAGCCCCAGCATTTT.

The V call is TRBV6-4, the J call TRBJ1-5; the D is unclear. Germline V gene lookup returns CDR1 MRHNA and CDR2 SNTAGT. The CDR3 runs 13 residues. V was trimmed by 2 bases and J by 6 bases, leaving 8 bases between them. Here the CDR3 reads CASSDPSGQPQHF. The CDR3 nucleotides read TGTGCCAGCAGTGACCCCTCGGGTCAGCCCCAGCATTTT.

CDR3 bases: TGTGCCACCAGCAGTGGAAGGTCAGGGGGTAATGGCTACACCTTC. Translated: CATSSGRSGGNGYTF. The V and J genes are TRBV15 and TRBJ1-2; 7 nucleotides line up with TRBD1. V lost 3 bases to trimming and J lost 6 bases; unmatched junction nucleotides: 10. The CDR3 is 15 amino acids. The germline V gene encodes CDR1 LNHNV and CDR2 YYDKDF (reference sequence).

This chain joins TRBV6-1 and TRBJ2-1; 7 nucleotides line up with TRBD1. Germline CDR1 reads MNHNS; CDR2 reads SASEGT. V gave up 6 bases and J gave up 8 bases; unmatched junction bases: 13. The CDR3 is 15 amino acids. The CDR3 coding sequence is TGTGCCAGCAGGAAGGGGGCTAGCATAAGGGATGAGCAGTTCTTC. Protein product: CASRKGASIRDEQFF.

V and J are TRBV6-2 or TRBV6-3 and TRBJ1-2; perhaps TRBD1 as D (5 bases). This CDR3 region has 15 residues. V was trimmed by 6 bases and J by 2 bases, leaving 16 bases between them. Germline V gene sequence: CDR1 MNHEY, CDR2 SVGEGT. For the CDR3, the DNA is TGTGCCAGCAGGGACCCCGGGACGCAGAACTATGGCTACACCTTC. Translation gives CASRDPGTQNYGYTF.

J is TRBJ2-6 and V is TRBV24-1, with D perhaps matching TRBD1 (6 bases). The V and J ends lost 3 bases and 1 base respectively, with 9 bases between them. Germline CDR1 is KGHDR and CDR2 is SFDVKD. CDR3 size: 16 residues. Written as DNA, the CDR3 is TGTGCCACCAGTGATCCTACAGGGTCTGGGGCCAACGTCCTGACTTTC. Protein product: CATSDPTGSGANVLTF.

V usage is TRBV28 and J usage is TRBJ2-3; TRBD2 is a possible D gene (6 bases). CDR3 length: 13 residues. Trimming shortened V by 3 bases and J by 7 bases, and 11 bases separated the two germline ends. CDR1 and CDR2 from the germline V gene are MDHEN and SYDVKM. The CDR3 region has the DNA TGTGCCAGCAGTTTTGCCGGGAGAAATACGCAGTATTTT. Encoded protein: CASSFAGRNTQYF.

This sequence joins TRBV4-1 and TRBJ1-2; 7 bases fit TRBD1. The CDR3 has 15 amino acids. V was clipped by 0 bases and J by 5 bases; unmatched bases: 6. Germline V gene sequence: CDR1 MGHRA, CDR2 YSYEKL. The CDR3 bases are TGCGCCAGCAGCCAAGAAGGGGGCTCCTTATATGGCTACACCTTC. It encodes CASSQEGGSLYGYTF.

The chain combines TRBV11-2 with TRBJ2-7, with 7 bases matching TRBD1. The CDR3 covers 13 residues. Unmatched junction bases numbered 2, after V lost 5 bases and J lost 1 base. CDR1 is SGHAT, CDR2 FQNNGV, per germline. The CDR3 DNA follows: TGTGCCAGCAGCCGACAGGGATCCTACGAGCAGTACTTC. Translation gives CASSRQGSYEQYF.

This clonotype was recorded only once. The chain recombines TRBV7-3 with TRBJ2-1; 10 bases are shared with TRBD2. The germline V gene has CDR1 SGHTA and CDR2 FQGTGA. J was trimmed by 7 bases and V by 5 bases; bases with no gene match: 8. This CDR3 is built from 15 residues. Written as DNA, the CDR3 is TGTGCCAGCAGCCCTACTAGCGGGGCAGTGAATGAGCAGTTCTTC. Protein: CASSPTSGAVNEQFF.

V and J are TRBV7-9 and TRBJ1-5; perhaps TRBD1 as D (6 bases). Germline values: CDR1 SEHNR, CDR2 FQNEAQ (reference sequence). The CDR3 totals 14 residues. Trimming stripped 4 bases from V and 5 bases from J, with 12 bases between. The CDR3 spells CASSSQGNYQPQHF. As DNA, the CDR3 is TGTGCCAGCAGCTCACAGGGAAACTATCAGCCCCAGCATTTT.

DNA for the CDR3: TGCAGTGCTGACAGGGGAGGAAGCTATGGCTACACCTTC. Protein: CSADRGGSYGYTF. The rearrangement uses TRBV20-1 and TRBJ1-2; 8 nucleotides align to TRBD1. With V trimmed by 5 bases and J by 4 bases, 6 bases remained unmatched. The V gene's germline CDR1 is DFQATT and CDR2 SNEGSKA (reference sequence). This CDR3 region has 13 residues.

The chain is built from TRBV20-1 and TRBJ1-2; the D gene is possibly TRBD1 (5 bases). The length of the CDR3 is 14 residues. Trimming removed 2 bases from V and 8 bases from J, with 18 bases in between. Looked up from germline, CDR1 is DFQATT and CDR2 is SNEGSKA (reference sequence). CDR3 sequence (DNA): TGCAGTGCTAGACTCCTCTCCGACGGGACCGGCTACACCTTC. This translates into CSARLLSDGTGYTF.

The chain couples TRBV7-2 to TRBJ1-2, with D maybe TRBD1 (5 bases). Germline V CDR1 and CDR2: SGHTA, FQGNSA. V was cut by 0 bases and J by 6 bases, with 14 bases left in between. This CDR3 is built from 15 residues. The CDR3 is CASSLAPTVRDGYTF. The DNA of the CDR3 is TGTGCCAGCAGCTTAGCGCCGACAGTCCGGGATGGCTACACCTTC.

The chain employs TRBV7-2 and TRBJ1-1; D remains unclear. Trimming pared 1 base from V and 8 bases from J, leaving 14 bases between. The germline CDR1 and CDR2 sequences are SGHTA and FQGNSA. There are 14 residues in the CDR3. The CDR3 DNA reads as TGTGCCAGCAGCTTAGGTGTTGGGGTTTCCGAAGCTTTCTTT. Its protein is CASSLGVGVSEAFF.

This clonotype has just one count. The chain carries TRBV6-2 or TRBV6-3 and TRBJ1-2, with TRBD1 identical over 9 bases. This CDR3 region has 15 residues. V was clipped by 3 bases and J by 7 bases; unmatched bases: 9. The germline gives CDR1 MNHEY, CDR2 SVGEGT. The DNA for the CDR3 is TGTGCCAGCAGTTATTCCGACAGGGGGTGGAGTGGCTACACCTTC. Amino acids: CASSYSDRGWSGYTF.

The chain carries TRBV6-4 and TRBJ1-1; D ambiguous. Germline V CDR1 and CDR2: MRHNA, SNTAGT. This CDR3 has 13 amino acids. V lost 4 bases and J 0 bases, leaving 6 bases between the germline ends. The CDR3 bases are TGTGCCAGCAGTGTAAGGGTGAACACTGAAGCTTTCTTT. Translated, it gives CASSVRVNTEAFF.

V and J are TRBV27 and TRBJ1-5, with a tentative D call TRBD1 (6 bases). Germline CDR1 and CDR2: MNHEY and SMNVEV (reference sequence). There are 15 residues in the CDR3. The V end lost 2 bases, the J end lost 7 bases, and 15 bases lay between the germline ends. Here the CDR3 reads CASSLLYREGQPQHF. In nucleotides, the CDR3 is TGTGCCAGCAGTTTACTGTACAGGGAGGGCCAGCCCCAGCATTTT.

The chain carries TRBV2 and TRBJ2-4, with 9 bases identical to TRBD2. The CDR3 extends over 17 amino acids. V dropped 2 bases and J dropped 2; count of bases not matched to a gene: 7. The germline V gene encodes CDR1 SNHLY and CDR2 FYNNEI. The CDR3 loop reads CASSENWREGSKNIQYF. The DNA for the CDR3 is TGTGCCAGCAGTGAAAATTGGCGGGAGGGATCCAAAAACATTCAGTACTTC.

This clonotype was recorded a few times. The CDR3 DNA reads as TGTGCCAGCAGTTCCCACGAGACAGCCCTAGGGGGCTACACCTTC. Amino acid sequence: CASSSHETALGGYTF. V and J are TRBV6-5 and TRBJ1-2; possibly TRBD1 for D (5 bases). The germline V gene encodes CDR1 MNHEY and CDR2 SVGAGI. V lost 4 bases and J lost 8, with 20 bases in between. This CDR3 is 15 amino acids long.

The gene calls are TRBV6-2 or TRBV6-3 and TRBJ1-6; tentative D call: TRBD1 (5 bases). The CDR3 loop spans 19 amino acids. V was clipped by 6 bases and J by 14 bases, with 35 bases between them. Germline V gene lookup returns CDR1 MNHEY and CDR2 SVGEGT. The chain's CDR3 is CASRRRHEAGKRGPPALHF. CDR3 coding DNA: TGTGCCAGCAGACGCCGGCACGAGGCGGGTAAAAGGGGACCACCCGCCCTCCACTTT.